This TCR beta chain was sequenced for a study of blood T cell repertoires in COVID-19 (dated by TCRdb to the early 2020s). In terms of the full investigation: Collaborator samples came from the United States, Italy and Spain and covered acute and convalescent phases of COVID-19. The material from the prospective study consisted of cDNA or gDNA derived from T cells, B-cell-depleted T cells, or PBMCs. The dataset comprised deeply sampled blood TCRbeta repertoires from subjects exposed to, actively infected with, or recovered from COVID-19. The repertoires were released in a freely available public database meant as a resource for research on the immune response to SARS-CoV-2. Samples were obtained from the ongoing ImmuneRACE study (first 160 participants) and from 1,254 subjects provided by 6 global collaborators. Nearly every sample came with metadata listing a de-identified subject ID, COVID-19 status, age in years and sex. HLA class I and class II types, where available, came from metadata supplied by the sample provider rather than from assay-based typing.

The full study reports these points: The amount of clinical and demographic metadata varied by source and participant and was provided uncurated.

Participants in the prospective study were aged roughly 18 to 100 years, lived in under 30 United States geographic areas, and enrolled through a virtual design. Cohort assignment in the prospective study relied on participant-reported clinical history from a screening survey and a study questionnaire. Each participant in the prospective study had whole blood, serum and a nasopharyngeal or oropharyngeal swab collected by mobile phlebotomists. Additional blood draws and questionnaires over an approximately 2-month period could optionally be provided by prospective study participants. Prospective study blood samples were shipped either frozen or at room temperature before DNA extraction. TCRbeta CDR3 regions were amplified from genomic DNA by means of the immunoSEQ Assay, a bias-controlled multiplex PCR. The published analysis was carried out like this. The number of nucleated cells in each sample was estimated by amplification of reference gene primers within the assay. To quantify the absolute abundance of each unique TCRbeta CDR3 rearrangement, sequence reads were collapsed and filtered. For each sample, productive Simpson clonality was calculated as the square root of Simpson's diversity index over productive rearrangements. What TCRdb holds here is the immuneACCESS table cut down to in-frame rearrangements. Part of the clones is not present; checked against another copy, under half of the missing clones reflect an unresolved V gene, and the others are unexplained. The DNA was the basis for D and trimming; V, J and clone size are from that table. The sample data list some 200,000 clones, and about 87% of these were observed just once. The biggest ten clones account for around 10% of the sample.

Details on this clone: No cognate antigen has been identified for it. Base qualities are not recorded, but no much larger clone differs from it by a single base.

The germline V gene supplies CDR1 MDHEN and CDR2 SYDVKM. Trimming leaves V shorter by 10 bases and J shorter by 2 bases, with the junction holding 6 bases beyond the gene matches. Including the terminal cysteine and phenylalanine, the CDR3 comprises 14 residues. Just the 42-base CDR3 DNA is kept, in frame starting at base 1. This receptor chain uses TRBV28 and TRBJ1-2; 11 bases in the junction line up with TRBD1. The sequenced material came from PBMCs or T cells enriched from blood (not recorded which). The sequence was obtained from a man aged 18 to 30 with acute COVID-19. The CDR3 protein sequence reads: CATKGDRGNYGYTF. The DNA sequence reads TGTGCCACCAAGGGGGACAGGGGGAACTATGGCTACACCTTC.